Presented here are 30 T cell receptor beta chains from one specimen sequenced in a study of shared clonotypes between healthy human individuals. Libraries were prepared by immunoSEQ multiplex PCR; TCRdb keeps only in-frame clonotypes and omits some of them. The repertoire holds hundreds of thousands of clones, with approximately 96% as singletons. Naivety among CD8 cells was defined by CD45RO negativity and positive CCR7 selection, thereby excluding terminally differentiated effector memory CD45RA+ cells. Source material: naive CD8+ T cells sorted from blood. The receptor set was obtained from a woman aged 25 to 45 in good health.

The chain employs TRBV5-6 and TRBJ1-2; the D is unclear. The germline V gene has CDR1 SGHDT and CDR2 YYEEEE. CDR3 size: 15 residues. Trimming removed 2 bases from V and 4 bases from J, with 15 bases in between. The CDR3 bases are TGTGCCAGCAGCTTTTCCGGATTCAACGTCTATGGCTACACCTTC. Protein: CASSFSGFNVYGYTF. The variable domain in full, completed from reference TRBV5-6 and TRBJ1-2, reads DAGVTQSPTHLIKTRGQQVTLRCSPKSGHDTVSWYQQALGQGPQFIFQYYEEEERQRGNFPDRFSGHQFPNYSSELNVNALLLGDSALYLCASSFSGFNVYGYTFGSGTRLTVV.

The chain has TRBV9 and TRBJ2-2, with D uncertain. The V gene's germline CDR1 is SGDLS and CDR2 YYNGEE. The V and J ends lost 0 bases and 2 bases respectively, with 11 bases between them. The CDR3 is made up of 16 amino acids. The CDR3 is CASSVAARDNTGELFF. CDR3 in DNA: TGTGCCAGCAGCGTAGCGGCTAGAGATAACACCGGGGAGCTGTTTTTT.

CDR3 DNA sequence: TGTGCCAGCAGTTTATCGCCCGACTCGATCTCCTACGAGCAGTACTTC. Its translation is CASSLSPDSISYEQYF. The chain is built from TRBV27 and TRBJ2-7; no reliable D call. V was cut by 0 bases and J by 0 bases, with 12 bases left in between. The CDR3 covers 16 residues. Germline V gene data show CDR1 as MNHEY and CDR2 as SMNVEV (reference sequence).

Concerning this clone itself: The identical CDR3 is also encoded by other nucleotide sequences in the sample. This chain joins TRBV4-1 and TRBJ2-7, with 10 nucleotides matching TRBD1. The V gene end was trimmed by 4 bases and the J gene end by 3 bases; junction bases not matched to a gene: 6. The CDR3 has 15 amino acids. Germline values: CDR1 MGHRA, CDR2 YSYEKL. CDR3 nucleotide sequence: TGCGCCAGCAGCCGGCCGGGACAGGGGTTCTACGAGCAGTACTTC. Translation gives CASSRPGQGFYEQYF.

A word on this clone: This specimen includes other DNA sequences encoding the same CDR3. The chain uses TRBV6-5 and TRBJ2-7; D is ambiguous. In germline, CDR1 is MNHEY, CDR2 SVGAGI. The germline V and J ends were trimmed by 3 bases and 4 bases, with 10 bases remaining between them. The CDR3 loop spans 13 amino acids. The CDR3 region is CASSYSTAYEQYF. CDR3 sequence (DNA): TGTGCCAGCAGTTATAGTACAGCGTACGAGCAGTACTTC.

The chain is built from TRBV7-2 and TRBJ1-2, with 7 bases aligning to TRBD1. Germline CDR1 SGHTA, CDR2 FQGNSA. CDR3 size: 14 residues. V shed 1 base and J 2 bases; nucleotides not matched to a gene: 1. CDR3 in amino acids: CASSLDRGNYGYTF. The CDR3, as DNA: TGTGCCAGCAGCTTAGACAGGGGAAACTATGGCTACACCTTC.

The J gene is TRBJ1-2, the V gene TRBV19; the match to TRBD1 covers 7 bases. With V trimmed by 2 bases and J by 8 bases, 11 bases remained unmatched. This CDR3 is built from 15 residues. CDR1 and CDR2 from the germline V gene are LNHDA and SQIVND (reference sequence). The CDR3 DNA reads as TGTGCCAGTAGTATACGGGGGGACAGCATCGACGGCTACACCTTC. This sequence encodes CASSIRGDSIDGYTF.

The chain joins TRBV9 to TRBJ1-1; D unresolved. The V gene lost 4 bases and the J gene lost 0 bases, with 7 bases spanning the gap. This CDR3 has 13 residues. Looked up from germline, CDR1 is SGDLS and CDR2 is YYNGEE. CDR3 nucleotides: TGTGCCAGCAGCTTCGACATGAACACTGAAGCTTTCTTT. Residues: CASSFDMNTEAFF.

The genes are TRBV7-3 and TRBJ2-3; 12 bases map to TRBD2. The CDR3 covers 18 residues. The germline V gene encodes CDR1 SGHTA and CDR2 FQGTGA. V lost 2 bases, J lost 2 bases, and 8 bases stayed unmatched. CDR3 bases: TGTGCCAGCAGCTTACGGCAGACTAGCGGGAGTTCCACAGATACGCAGTATTTT. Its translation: CASSLRQTSGSSTDTQYF.

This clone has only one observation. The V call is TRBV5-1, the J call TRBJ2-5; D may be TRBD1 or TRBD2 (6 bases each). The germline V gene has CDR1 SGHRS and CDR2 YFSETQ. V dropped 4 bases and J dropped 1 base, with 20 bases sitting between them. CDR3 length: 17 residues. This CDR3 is CASSRRGAKTSQETQYF. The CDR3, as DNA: TGCGCCAGCAGCCGAAGGGGGGCAAAGACCTCCCAAGAGACCCAGTACTTC. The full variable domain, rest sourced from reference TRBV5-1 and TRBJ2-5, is KAGVTQTPRYLIKTRGQQVTLSCSPISGHRSVSWYQQTPGQGLQFLFEYFSETQRNKGNFPGRFSGRQFSNSRSEMNVSTLELGDSALYLCASSRRGAKTSQETQYFGPGTRLLVL.

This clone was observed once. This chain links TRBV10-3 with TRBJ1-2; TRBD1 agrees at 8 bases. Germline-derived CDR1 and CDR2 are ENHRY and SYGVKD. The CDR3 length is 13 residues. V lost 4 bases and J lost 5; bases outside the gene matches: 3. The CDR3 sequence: CAISGDRIYGYTF. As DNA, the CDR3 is TGTGCCATCAGTGGGGACAGGATTTATGGCTACACCTTC.

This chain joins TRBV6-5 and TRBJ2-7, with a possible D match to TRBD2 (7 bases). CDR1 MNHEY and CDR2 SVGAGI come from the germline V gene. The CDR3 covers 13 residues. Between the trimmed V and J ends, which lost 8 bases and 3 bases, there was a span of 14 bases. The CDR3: CASGEGEIYEQYF. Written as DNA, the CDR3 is TGTGCCAGCGGGGAGGGGGAGATCTACGAGCAGTACTTC.

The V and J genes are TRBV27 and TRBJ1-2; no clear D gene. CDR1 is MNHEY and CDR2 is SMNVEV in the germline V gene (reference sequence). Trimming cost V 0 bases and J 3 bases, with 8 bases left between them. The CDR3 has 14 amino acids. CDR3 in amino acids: CASSLSRAHYGYTF. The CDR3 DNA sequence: TGTGCCAGCAGTTTATCAAGGGCTCACTATGGCTACACCTTC.

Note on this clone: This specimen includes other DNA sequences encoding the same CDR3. CDR3 in amino acids: CASSPGQGNQPQHF. As DNA, the CDR3 is TGTGCCAGCAGTCCGGGACAGGGGAATCAGCCCCAGCATTTT. V and J are TRBV28 and TRBJ1-5; 10 bases map to TRBD1. The length of the CDR3 is 14 residues. Germline assignment: CDR1 MDHEN and CDR2 SYDVKM. V was clipped by 5 bases and J by 4 bases; unmatched bases: 2.

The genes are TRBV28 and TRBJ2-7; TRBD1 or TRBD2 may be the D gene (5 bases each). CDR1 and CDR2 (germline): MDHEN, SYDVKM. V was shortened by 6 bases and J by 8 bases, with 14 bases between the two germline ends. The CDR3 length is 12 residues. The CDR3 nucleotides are TGTGCCAGCAGCGACTTTGGGGGTAAGCAGTACTTC. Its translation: CASSDFGGKQYF.

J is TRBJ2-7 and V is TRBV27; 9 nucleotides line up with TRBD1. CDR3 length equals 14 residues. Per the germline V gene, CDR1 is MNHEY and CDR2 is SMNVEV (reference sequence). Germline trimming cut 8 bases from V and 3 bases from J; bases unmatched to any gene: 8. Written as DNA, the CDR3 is TGTGCCAGCCGCCGGACAGGGGAAAGCTACGAGCAGTACTTC. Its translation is CASRRTGESYEQYF.

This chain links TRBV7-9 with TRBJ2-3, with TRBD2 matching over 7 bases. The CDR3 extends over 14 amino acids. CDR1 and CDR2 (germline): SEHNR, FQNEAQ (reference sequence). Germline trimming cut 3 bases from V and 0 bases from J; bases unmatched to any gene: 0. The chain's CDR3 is CASSLRESTDTQYF. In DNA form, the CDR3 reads TGTGCCAGCAGCTTGCGGGAGAGCACAGATACGCAGTATTTT.

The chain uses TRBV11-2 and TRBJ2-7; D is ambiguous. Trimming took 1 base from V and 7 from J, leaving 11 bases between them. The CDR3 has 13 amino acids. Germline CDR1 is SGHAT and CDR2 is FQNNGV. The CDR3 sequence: CASSLVRLGEQYF. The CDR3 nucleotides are TGTGCCAGCAGCTTAGTTAGACTTGGGGAGCAGTACTTC.

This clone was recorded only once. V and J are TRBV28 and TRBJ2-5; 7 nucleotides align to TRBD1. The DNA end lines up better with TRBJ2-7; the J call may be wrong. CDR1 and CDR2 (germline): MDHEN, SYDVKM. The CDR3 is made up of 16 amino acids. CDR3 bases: TGTGCCAGCAGTTTATGGGACAGGTCCTACTCCTACGAGCAGTACTTC. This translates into CASSLWDRSYSYEQYF.

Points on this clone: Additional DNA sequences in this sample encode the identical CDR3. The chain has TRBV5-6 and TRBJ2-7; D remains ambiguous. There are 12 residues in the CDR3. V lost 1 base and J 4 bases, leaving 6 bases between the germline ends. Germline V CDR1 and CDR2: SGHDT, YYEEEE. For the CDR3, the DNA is TGTGCCAGCAGCTTGAATTCGTACGAGCAGTACTTC. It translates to CASSLNSYEQYF.

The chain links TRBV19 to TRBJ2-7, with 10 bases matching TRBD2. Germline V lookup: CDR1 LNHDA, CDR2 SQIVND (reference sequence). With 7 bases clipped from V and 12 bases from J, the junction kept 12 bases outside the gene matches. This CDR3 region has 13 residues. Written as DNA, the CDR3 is TGTGCCAGTAAAGAACCAGCGGGAGGGCCGTTGTACTTC. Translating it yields CASKEPAGGPLYF.

The CDR3 bases are TGCAGCGTTGAAGAGGGACAGATTAACTATGGCTACACCTTC. This translates into CSVEEGQINYGYTF. The rearrangement joins TRBV29-1 to TRBJ1-2; 7 bases align to TRBD1. CDR3 length: 14 amino acids. Trimming removed 0 bases from V and 1 base from J; junction bases left unmatched: 2. From germline, CDR1 is SQVTM and CDR2 ANQGSEA.

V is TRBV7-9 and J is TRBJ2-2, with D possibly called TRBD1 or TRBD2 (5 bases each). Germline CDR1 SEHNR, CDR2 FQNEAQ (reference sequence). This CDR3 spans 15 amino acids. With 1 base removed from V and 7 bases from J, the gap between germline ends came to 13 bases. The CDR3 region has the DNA TGTGCCAGCAGCTTAGAACCCGGGACGGTCGGGGAGCTGTTTTTT. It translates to CASSLEPGTVGELFF.

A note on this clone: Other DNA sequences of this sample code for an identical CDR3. The CDR3 sequence is CASSEGGEDTEAFF. The CDR3, as DNA: TGTGCCAGCAGTGAAGGGGGGGAAGACACTGAAGCTTTCTTT. The chain carries TRBV2 and TRBJ1-1; D possibly corresponds to TRBD1 (5 bases). The germline gives CDR1 SNHLY, CDR2 FYNNEI. The germline V and J ends were trimmed by 1 base and 3 bases, with 9 bases remaining between them. This CDR3 region has 14 residues.

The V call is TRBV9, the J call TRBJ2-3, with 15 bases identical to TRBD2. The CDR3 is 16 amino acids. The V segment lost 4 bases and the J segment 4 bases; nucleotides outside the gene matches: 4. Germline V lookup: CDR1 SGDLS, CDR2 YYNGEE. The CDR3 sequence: CASSHRTSGRADTQYF. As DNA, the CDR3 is TGTGCCAGCAGCCACCGGACTAGCGGGAGGGCAGATACGCAGTATTTT.

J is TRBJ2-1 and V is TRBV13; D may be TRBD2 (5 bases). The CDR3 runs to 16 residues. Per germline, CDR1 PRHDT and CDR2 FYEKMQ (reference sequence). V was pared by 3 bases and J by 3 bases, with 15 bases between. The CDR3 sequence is CASSFLSGSYYNEQFF. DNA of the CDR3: TGTGCCAGCAGCTTTCTTAGTGGGAGCTACTACAATGAGCAGTTCTTC.

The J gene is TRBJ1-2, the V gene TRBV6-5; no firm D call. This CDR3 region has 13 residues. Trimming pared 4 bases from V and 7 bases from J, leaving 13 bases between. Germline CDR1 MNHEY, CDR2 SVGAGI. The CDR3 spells CASSSDLGGGYTF. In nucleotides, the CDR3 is TGTGCCAGCAGTTCCGATTTGGGCGGTGGCTACACCTTC.

The CDR3 reads CASSLRYRHYPYEQYF. The CDR3 coding sequence is TGTGCCAGCAGTTTGAGGTACAGGCATTATCCCTACGAGCAGTACTTC. The gene calls are TRBV28 and TRBJ2-7, with D tentatively TRBD1 (5 bases). This CDR3 is 16 amino acids long. V was pared by 3 bases and J by 2 bases, with 17 bases between. The germline CDR1 and CDR2 sequences are MDHEN and SYDVKM.

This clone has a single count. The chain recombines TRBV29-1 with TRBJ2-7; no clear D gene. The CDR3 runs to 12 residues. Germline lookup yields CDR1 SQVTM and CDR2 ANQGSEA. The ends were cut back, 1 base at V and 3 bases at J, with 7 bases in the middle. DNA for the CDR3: TGCAGCGTTGAAGTTGGAATCTACGAGCAGTACTTC. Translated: CSVEVGIYEQYF.

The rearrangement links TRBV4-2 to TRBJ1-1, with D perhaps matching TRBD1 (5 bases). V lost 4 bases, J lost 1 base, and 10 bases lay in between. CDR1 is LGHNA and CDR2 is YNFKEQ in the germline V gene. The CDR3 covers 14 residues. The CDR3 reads CASSPQDPNTEAFF. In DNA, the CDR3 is TGTGCCAGCAGCCCACAGGACCCGAACACTGAAGCTTTCTTT.